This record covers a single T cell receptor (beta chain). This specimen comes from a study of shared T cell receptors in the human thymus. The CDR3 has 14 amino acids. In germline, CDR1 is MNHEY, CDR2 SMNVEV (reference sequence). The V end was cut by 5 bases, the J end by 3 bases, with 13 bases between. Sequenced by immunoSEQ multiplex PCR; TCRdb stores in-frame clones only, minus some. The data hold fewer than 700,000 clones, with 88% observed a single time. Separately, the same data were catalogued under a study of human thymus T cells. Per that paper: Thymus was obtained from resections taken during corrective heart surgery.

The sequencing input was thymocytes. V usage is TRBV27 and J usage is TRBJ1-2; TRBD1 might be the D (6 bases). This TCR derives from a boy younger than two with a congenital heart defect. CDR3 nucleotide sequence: TGTGCCAGCAGTGCCCAACAGGGCTACTATGGCTACACCTTC. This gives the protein CASSAQQGYYGYTF.